This entry lists 14 T cell receptor beta chains sequenced from one sample in a study of cytomegalovirus exposure and HLA in healthy donors. Use of 60 Vbeta and 13 Jbeta primers characterized the PCR. Only in-frame clones appear in the TCRdb table, and some are missing; sequencing was by immunoSEQ multiplex PCR. Of 100,000 to 150,000 clones in the sample, 80% were seen once. Sequencing used PBMCs. The receptors here all came from a man aged 30-40 years in good health and CMV-seronegative.

The J gene is TRBJ2-7, the V gene TRBV6-1, with TRBD2 identical over 9 bases. Trimming at V came to 6 bases and at J to 1 base, leaving 7 bases not matched to a gene. Germline assignment: CDR1 MNHNS and CDR2 SASEGT. The CDR3 is 15 amino acids. CDR3 nucleotides: TGTGCCAGCAGCCAAACGGGACTAGCTTCCTACGAGCAGTACTTC. It encodes CASSQTGLASYEQYF.

The chain uses TRBV7-8 and TRBJ1-5, with 8 bases identical to TRBD1. Unmatched junction bases numbered 9, after V lost 3 bases and J lost 2 bases. Germline lookup yields CDR1 SGHVS and CDR2 FQNEAQ. The CDR3 is 17 amino acids. The CDR3: CASSFRGRSFGNQPQHF. CDR3 in DNA: TGTGCCAGCAGCTTCAGGGGGCGTTCGTTTGGCAATCAGCCCCAGCATTTT.

The table lists this clone with a few counts. This chain links TRBV27 with TRBJ1-1; D not certain. Germline V gives CDR1 MNHEY, CDR2 SMNVEV (reference sequence). The CDR3 has 14 residues. V was cut by 4 bases and J by 1 base, with 10 bases left in between. For the CDR3, the DNA is TGTGCCAGCAGTTCCGGACTCCAGAACACTGAAGCTTTCTTT. Translation: CASSSGLQNTEAFF.

The chain carries TRBV7-6 and TRBJ1-4; D gene unclear. The V end was cut by 5 bases, the J end by 8 bases, with 24 bases between. Looked up from germline, CDR1 is SGHVS and CDR2 is FNYEAQ. The CDR3 has 17 amino acids. Written as DNA, the CDR3 is TGTGCCAGCAGCGCGTTGGTTATCGGAACAGATTCGGAAAAACTGTTTTTT. Residues: CASSALVIGTDSEKLFF.

V is TRBV19 and J is TRBJ2-1, with 9 bases that match TRBD2. Trimming at V came to 5 bases and at J to 8 bases, leaving 7 bases not matched to a gene. Germline CDR1 reads LNHDA; CDR2 reads SQIVND (reference sequence). This CDR3 is 14 amino acids long. The CDR3 coding sequence is TGTGCCAGTAGTTATGGGACTAGCTGGGATGAGCAGTTCTTC. This codes for CASSYGTSWDEQFF. Complete variable domain (other parts from reference TRBV19 and TRBJ2-1): DGGITQSPKYLFRKEGQNVTLSCEQNLNHDAMYWYRQDPGQGLRLIYYSQIVNDFQKGDIAEGYSVSREKKESFPLTVTSAQKNPTAFYLCASSYGTSWDEQFFGPGTRLTVL.

This clone has only one observation. The rearrangement links TRBV6-5 to TRBJ2-5, with D perhaps TRBD1 (6 bases). V dropped 6 bases and J dropped 4 bases, with 12 bases sitting between them. CDR1 is MNHEY and CDR2 is SVGAGI in the germline V gene. This CDR3 comprises 13 residues. In DNA form, the CDR3 reads TGTGCCAGCAGGGGAAAGGGGGTAGAGACCCAGTACTTC. Translated, it gives CASRGKGVETQYF.

This sequence joins TRBV27 and TRBJ1-3; the match to TRBD1 covers 7 bases. V trimming: 6 bases; J trimming: 0 bases; junction bases outside the gene matches: 11. CDR1 MNHEY and CDR2 SMNVEV come from the germline V gene (reference sequence). The CDR3 runs 17 residues. The CDR3 DNA follows: TGTGCCAGCAGCCCTGTTCGACAGGGCCTCTCTGGAAACACCATATATTTT. Protein product: CASSPVRQGLSGNTIYF.

This clone was picked up a small number of times. The rearrangement joins TRBV18 to TRBJ1-3; D gene unclear. The CDR3 spans 16 residues. From germline, CDR1 is KGHSH and CDR2 LQKENI. The germline V and J ends were trimmed by 3 bases and 1 base, with 13 bases remaining between them. The CDR3 spells CASSPSAGFSGNTIYF. The CDR3 DNA reads as TGTGCCAGCTCACCGTCGGCAGGCTTTTCTGGAAACACCATATATTTT.

The rearrangement joins TRBV7-9 to TRBJ2-7; the D is unclear. The CDR3 loop spans 14 amino acids. Trimming cost V 2 bases and J 0 bases, with 8 bases left between them. Germline CDR1 and CDR2: SEHNR and FQNEAQ (reference sequence). The CDR3 coding sequence is TGTGCCAGCAGCTTACAGGTCCGCTCCTACGAGCAGTACTTC. This translates into CASSLQVRSYEQYF.

V gene TRBV15 combines with J gene TRBJ2-6; a possible D gene is TRBD1 (6 bases). This CDR3 is 17 amino acids long. CDR1 LNHNV and CDR2 YYDKDF come from the germline V gene (reference sequence). Deletions cut 4 bases from V and 4 bases from J, with 17 bases between. CDR3 nucleotide sequence: TGTGCCACCAGCACCGACAGACAGGTTTACGGGGCCAACGTCCTGACTTTC. Translating gives CATSTDRQVYGANVLTF. Using reference TRBV15 and TRBJ2-6 for the parts outside the CDR3, the full variable domain is DAMVIQNPRYQVTQFGKPVTLSCSQTLNHNVMYWYQQKSSQAPKLLFHYYDKDFNNEADTPDNFQSRRPNTSFCFLDIRSPGLGDTAMYLCATSTDRQVYGANVLTFGAGSRLTVL.

This clone was picked up one time. V gene TRBV9 combines with J gene TRBJ2-2; TRBD1 agrees at 7 bases. The CDR3 has 14 amino acids. V was pared by 4 bases and J by 6 bases, with 6 bases of the junction left unmatched. Germline CDR1 and CDR2: SGDLS and YYNGEE. CDR3: CASSSRQGPGELFF. The CDR3 DNA follows: TGTGCCAGCAGCTCTCGACAGGGTCCCGGGGAGCTGTTTTTT.

This chain connects TRBV7-9 to TRBJ2-3; 7 nucleotides agree with TRBD1. The trim removed 1 base at V and 2 bases at J, leaving 6 bases unmatched. Germline V gene lookup returns CDR1 SEHNR and CDR2 FQNEAQ (reference sequence). The CDR3 consists of 16 residues. In nucleotides, the CDR3 is TGTGCCAGCAGCTTAGAAACAGGGGCTCCCACAGATACGCAGTATTTT. As protein: CASSLETGAPTDTQYF.

The chain employs TRBV10-3 and TRBJ1-4; D remains unclear. The germline V gene encodes CDR1 ENHRY and CDR2 SYGVKD. The CDR3 has 15 amino acids. With 0 bases removed from V and 5 bases from J, the gap between germline ends came to 10 bases. CDR3 sequence reads: CAISESGLPNEKLFF. The CDR3 bases are TGTGCCATCAGTGAGTCGGGCCTCCCCAATGAAAAACTGTTTTTT.

Of note for this clone: One junction end disagrees with the germline gene, perhaps due to a read error. This chain links TRBV5-1 with TRBJ2-7; maybe TRBD2 (5 bases). CDR1 is SGHRS and CDR2 is YFSETQ in the germline V gene. The CDR3 spans 15 residues. CDR3 in amino acids: CASSRDTGPSCEQYF. Here the CDR3 DNA reads TGCGCCAGCAGCCGGGATACCGGACCCTCCTGCGAGCAGTACTTC.